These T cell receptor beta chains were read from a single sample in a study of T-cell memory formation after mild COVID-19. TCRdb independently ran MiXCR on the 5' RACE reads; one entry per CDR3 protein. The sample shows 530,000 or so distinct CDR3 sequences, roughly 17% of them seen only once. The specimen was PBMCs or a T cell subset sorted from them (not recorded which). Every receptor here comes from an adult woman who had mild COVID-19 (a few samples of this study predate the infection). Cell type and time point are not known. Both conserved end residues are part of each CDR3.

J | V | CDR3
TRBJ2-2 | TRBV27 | CASSFYPTSGRYTGELFF
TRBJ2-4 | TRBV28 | CASSSPGQVNIQYF
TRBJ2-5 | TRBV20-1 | CSASRQNIWTQYF
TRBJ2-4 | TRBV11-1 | CASSSSPGTGGDIQYF
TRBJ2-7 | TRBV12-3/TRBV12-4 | CASSLFEQYF
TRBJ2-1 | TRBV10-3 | CAISESLRAGGPSEQFF
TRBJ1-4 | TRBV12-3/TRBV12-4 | CASRTATNEKLFF
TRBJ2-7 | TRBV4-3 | CASSQDRQGGTRSEQYF
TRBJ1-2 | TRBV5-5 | CASSSLAEGGYTF
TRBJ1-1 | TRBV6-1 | CASIRSRVDTEAFF
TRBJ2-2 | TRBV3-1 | CASSQTGLGTGELFF
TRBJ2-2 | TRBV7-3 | CASSPTSGANTGELFF
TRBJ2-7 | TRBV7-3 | CASSPTTSGRLYEQYF
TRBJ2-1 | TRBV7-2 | CASSSTTGEQFF
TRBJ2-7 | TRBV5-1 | CASSLAGQGDPYEQYF
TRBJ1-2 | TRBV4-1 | CASSHPGPVKGYTF
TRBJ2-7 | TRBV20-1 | CSARDMGIVNRDPYEQYF
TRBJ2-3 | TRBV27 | CASSLGTSGATDTQYF
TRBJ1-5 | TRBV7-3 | CASSLDIDQPQHF
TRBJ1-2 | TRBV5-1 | CASSLGVEGIGYTF
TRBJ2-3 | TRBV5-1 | CASSSQGRVGPTDTQYF
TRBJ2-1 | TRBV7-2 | CASSISGAGTYNEQFF
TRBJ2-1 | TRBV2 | CASRGLAGGYEQFF
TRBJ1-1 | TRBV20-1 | CSATQPPGTEAFF
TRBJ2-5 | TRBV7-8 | CASSAHGSTETQYF
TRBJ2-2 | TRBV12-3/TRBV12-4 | CASITDRAGELFF
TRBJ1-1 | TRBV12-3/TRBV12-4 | CASSLDWGPNTEAFF
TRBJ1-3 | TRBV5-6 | CASSLKGGLGNTIYF
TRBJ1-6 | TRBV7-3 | CASSLTGGASSPLHF